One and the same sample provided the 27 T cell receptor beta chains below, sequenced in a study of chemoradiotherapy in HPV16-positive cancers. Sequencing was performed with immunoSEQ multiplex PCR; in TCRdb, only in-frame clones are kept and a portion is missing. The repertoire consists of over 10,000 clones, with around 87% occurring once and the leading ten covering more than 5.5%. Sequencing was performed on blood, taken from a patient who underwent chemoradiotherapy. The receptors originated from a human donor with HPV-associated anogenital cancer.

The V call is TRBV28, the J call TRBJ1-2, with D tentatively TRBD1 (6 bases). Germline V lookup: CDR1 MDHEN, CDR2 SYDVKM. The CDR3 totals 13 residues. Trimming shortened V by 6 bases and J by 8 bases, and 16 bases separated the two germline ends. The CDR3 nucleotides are TGTGCCAGCAGAAATACGGGGGGCGGAGGCTACACCTTC. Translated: CASRNTGGGGYTF.

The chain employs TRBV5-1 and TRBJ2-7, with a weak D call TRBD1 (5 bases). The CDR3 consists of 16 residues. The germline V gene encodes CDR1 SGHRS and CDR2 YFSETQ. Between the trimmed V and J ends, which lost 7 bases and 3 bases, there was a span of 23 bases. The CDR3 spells CASAPSGARPIYEQYF. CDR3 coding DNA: TGCGCCAGCGCCCCAAGTGGGGCCCGACCTATCTACGAGCAGTACTTC.

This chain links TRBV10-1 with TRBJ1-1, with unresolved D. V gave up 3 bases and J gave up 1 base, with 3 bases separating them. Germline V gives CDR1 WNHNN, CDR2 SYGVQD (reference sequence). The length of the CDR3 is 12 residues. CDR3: CASSDPNTEAFF. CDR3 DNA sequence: TGCGCCAGCAGTGACCCGAACACTGAAGCTTTCTTT.

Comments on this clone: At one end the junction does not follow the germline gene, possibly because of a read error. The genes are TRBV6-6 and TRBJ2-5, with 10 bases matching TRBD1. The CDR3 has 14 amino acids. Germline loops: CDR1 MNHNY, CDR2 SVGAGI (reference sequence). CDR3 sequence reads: CAGRQGADEETQYF. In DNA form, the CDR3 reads TGTGCCGGCAGACAGGGGGCTGATGAAGAGACCCAGTACTTC.

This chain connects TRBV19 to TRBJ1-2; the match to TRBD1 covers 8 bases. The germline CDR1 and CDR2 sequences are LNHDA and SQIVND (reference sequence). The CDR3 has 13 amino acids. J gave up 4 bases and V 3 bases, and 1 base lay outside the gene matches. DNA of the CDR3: TGTGCCAGTAGTATCGGGACAGGCTATGGCTACACCTTC. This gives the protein CASSIGTGYGYTF.

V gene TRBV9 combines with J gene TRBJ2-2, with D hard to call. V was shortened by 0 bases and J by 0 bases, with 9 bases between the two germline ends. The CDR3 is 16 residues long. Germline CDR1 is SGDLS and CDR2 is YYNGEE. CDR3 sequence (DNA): TGTGCCAGCAGCGTAGTAGGTGGCCCGAACACCGGGGAGCTGTTTTTT. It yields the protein CASSVVGGPNTGELFF.

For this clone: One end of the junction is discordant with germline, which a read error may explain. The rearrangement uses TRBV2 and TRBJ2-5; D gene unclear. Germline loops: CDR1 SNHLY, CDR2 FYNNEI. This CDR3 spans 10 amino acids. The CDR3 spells CASSEETQYF. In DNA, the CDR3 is TGTGCCAGCAGCGAAGAGACCCAGTACTTC.

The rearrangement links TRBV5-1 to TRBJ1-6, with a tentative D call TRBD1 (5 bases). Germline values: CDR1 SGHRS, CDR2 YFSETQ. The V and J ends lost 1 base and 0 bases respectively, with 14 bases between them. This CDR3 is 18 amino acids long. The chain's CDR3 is CASSLNSPGVSYNSPLHF. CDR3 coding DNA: TGCGCCAGCAGCTTGAATTCCCCGGGGGTCTCCTATAATTCACCCCTCCACTTT.

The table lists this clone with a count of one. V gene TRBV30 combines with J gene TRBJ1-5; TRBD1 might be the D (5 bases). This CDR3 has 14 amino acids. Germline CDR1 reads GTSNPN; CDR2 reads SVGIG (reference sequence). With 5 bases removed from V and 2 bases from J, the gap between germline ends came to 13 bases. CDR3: CAWSQDFGNQPQHF. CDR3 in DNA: TGTGCCTGGTCACAGGATTTCGGCAATCAGCCCCAGCATTTT.

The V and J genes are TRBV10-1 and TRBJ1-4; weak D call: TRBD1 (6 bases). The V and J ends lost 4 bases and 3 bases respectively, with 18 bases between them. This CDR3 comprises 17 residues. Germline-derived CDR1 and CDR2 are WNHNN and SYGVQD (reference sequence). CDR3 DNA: TGCGCCAGCAGTGGGGACGACAGGTTTTTAGCTAATGAAAAACTGTTTTTT. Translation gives CASSGDDRFLANEKLFF.

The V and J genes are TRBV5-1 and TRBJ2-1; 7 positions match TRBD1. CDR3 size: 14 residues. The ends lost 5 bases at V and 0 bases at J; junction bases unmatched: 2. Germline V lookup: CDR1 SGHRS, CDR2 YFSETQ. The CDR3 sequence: CASRTGSSYNEQFF. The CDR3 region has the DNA TGCGCCAGCAGGACAGGGAGCTCCTACAATGAGCAGTTCTTC. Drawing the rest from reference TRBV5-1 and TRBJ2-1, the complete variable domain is KAGVTQTPRYLIKTRGQQVTLSCSPISGHRSVSWYQQTPGQGLQFLFEYFSETQRNKGNFPGRFSGRQFSNSRSEMNVSTLELGDSALYLCASRTGSSYNEQFFGPGTRLTVL.

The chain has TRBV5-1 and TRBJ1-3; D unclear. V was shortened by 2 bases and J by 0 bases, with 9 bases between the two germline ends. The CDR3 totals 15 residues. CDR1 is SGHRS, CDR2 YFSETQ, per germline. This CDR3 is CASSLAGHSGNTIYF. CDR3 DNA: TGCGCCAGCAGCTTAGCCGGTCACTCTGGAAACACCATATATTTT.

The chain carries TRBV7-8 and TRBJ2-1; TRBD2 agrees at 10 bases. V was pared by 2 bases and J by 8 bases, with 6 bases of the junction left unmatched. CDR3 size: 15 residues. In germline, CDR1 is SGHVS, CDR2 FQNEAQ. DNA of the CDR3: TGTGCCAGCAGCTTATTCGGGACTAGCGTTTATGAGCAGTTCTTC. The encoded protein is CASSLFGTSVYEQFF.

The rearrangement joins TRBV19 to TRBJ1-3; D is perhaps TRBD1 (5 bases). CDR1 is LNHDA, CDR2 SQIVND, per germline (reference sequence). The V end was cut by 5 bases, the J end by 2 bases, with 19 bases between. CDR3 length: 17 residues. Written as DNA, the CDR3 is TGTGCCAGTAGTTTCGGGGCCTTGGTAAAAGCTGGAAACACCATATATTTT. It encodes CASSFGALVKAGNTIYF.

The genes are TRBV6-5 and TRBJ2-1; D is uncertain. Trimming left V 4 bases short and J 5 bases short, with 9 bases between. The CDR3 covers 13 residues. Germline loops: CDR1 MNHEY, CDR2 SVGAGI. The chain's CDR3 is CASSLAPHNEQFF. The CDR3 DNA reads TGTGCCAGCAGTTTGGCGCCCCACAATGAGCAGTTCTTC.

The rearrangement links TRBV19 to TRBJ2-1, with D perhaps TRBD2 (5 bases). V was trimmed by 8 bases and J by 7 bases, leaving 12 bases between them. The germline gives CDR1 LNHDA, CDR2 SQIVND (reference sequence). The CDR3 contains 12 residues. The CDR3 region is CASGSRVNEQFF. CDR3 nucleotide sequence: TGTGCCAGTGGATCGCGGGTGAATGAGCAGTTCTTC.

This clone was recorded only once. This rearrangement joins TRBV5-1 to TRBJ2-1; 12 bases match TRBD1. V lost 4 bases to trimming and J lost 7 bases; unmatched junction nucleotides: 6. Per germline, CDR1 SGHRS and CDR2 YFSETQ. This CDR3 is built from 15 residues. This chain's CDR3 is CASSAGQGARNEQFF. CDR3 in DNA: TGCGCCAGCAGCGCGGGACAGGGGGCGCGGAATGAGCAGTTCTTC.

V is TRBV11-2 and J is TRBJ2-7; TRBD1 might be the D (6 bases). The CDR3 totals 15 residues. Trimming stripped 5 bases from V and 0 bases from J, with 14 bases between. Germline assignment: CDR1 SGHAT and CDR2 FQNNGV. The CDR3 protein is CASSRRQEPSYEQYF. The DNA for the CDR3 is TGTGCCAGCAGCCGTAGACAGGAGCCCTCCTACGAGCAGTACTTC.

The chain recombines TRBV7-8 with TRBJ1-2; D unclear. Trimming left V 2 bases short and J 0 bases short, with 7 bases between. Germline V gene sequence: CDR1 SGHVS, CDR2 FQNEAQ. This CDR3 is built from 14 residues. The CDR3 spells CASSLPEPNYGYTF. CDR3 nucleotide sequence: TGTGCCAGCAGCTTACCGGAACCTAACTATGGCTACACCTTC.

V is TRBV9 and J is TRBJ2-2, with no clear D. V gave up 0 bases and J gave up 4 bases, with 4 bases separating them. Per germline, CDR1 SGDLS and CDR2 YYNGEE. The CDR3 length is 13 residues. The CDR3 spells CASSVASTGELFF. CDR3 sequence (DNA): TGTGCCAGCAGCGTAGCCTCCACCGGGGAGCTGTTTTTT.

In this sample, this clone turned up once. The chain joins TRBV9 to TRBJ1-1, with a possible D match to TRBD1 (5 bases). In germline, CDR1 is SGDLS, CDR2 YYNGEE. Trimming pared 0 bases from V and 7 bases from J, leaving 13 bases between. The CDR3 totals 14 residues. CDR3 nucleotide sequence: TGTGCCAGCAGCGTAGGGGGGACGGGGAATGAAGCTTTCTTT. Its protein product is CASSVGGTGNEAFF.

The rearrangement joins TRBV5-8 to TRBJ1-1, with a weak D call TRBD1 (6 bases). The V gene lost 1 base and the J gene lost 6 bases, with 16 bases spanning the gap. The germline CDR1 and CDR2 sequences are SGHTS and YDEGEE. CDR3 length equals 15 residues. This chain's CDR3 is CASSLRGGSDPEAFF. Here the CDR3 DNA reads TGTGCCAGCAGCTTGAGGGGGGGCAGTGACCCTGAAGCTTTCTTT.

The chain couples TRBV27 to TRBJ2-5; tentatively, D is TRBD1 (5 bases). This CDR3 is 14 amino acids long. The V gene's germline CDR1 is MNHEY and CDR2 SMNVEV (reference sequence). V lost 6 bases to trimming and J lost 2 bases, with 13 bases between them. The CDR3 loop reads CASRSHRFQETQYF. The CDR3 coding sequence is TGTGCCAGCAGATCCCACAGGTTTCAAGAGACCCAGTACTTC.

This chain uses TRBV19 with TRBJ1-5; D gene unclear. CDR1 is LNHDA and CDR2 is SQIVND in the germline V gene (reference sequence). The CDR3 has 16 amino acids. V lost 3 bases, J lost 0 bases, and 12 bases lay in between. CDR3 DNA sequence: TGTGCCAGTAGTATCCACGACGGCTATAGCAATCAGCCCCAGCATTTT. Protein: CASSIHDGYSNQPQHF.

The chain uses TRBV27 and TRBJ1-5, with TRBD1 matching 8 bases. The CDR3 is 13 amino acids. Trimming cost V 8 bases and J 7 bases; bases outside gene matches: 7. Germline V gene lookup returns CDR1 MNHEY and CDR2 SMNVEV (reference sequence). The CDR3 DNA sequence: TGTGCCAGCGGAACAGGGGGGCCCCAGCCCCAGCATTTT. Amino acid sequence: CASGTGGPQPQHF.

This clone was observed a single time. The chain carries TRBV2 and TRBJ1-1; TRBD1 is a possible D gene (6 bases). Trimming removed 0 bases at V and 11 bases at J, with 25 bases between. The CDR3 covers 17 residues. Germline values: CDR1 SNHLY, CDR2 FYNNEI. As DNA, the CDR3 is TGTGCCAGCAGTGAAGCGCTTCGGCAGGACAGTCGTTCGGGGGCTTTCTTT. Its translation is CASSEALRQDSRSGAFF.

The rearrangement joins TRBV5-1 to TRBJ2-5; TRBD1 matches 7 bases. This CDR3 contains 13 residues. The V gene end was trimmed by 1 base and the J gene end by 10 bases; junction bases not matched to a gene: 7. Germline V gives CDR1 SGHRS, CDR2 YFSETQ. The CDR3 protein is CASSLRLRGIQYF. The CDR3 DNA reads TGCGCCAGCAGCTTGCGCCTCAGGGGGATCCAGTACTTC.